Shown below are 8 T cell receptor beta chains from a single sample sequenced in a study of T cell changes during pregnancy in multiple sclerosis. Sequencing was performed with immunoSEQ multiplex PCR; in TCRdb, only in-frame clones are kept and a portion is missing. The sample comprises 65,000 to 70,000 clones, 80% to 95% of which are singletons, and about 2.1% rests with the top ten. The specimen was peripheral blood, collected in the first trimester of pregnancy. The receptors derive from a female donor with multiple sclerosis, enrolled in a pregnancy study.

This sequence joins TRBV2 and TRBJ1-2; no clear D gene. The CDR3 has 14 residues. In germline, CDR1 is SNHLY, CDR2 FYNNEI. With 7 bases removed from V and 4 bases from J, the gap between germline ends came to 16 bases. This CDR3 reads CASMEGRSGYGYTF. CDR3 sequence (DNA): TGTGCCAGCATGGAGGGAAGGAGCGGCTATGGCTACACCTTC.

In regard to this clone: This same CDR3 is encoded by further DNA sequences in the sample. This chain links TRBV18 with TRBJ1-5; D not resolved. V was pared by 2 bases and J by 2 bases, with 7 bases between. The CDR3 totals 14 residues. Germline V gene sequence: CDR1 KGHSH, CDR2 LQKENI. Written as DNA, the CDR3 is TGTGCCAGCTCACCAGAGGGAGGCAATCAGCCCCAGCATTTT. Translation: CASSPEGGNQPQHF.

This chain uses TRBV5-4 with TRBJ2-1; possible D gene TRBD2, 6 bases. The V end lost 5 bases, the J end lost 6 bases, and 12 bases lay between the germline ends. Germline V CDR1 and CDR2: SGHNT, YYREEE (reference sequence). The CDR3 length is 13 residues. The CDR3 DNA is TGTGCCAGCAGTCGCTGGACTACCAATGAGCAGTTCTTC. It is translated as CASSRWTTNEQFF.

The sample holds one count of this clone. V is TRBV2 and J is TRBJ2-5; D is possibly TRBD2 (5 bases). The CDR3 loop spans 12 amino acids. CDR1 is SNHLY, CDR2 FYNNEI, per germline. The V and J ends lost 8 bases and 5 bases respectively, with 12 bases between them. The DNA of the CDR3 is TGTGCCAGCTCTGCAAGGGAGGAGACCCAGTACTTC. It is translated as CASSAREETQYF.

This chain connects TRBV10-2 to TRBJ2-1, with TRBD2 identical over 8 bases. V shed 3 bases, J shed 0 bases, and the junction held 1 base outside the gene matches. Germline V lookup: CDR1 WSHSY, CDR2 SAAADI. This CDR3 spans 15 amino acids. The CDR3 bases are TGCGCCAGCAGTGAAAGCGGGGGCTCCTACAATGAGCAGTTCTTC. Its translation: CASSESGGSYNEQFF.

This clone was seen a handful of times. This rearrangement joins TRBV29-1 to TRBJ1-1; 8 bases are a match to TRBD1. The CDR3 has 14 residues. Per germline, CDR1 SQVTM and CDR2 ANQGSEA. J gave up 3 bases and V 5 bases, and 8 bases lay outside the gene matches. The CDR3 spells CSVWTGRVHTEAFF. CDR3 in DNA: TGCAGCGTTTGGACAGGGCGGGTGCACACTGAAGCTTTCTTT. Combining the CDR3 with reference TRBV29-1 and TRBJ1-1 gives the whole variable domain SAVISQKPSRDICQRGTSLTIQCQVDSQVTMMFWYRQQPGQSLTLIATANQGSEATYESGFVIDKFPISRPNLTFSTLTVSNMSPEDSSIYLCSVWTGRVHTEAFFGQGTRLTVV.

The V gene is TRBV21-1, the J gene TRBJ2-2; the table's D gene call, TRBD2, was not cross checked with the DNA. TRBV21-1 is flagged as a pseudogene. The CDR3 spans 17 residues. In nucleotides, the CDR3 is TGTGCCAGCAGCAAAGTTGGACTCTTCGCGAACACCGGGGAGCTGTTTTTT. Protein product: CASSKVGLFANTGELFF.

The CDR3 DNA reads as TGCGCCAGCAGCGGGGGGGGACAGGGGCTGTTGGACGAGCAGTACTTC. This sequence encodes CASSGGGQGLLDEQYF. J is TRBJ2-7 and V is TRBV5-1; 10 nucleotides align to TRBD1. Germline V gene data show CDR1 as SGHRS and CDR2 as YFSETQ. This CDR3 comprises 16 residues. V shed 4 bases and J 5 bases; nucleotides not matched to a gene: 12.